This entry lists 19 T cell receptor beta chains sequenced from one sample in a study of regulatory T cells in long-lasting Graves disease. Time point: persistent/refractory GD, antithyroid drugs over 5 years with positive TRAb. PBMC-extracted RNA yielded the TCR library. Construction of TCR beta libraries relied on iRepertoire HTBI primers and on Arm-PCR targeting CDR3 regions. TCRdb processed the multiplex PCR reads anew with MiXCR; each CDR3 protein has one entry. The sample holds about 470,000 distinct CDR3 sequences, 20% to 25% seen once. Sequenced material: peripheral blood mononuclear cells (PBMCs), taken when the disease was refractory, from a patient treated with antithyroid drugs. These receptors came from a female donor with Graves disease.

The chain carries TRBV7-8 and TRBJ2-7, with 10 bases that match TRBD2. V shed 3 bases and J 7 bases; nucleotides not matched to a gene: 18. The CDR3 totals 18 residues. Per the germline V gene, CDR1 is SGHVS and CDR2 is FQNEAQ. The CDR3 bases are TGTGCCAGCAGCTTTCCCGCCTCGGGGGGAGCGGGAGGGTGGGAGCAGTACTTC. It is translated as CASSFPASGGAGGWEQYF.

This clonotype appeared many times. CDR3 nucleotide sequence: TGTGCCAGCAAGAGGGCTAGCGGGGGGGGCACCGGGGAGCTGTTTTTT. Amino acid sequence: CASKRASGGGTGELFF. V gene TRBV12-3 or TRBV12-4 combines with J gene TRBJ2-2, with 12 bases lining up with TRBD2. V lost 7 bases and J lost 4; bases outside the gene matches: 7. This CDR3 contains 16 residues.

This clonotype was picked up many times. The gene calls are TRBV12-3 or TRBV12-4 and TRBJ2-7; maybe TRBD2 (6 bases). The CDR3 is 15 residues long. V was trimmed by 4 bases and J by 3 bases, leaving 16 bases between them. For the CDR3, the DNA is TGTGCCAGCAGTTCTACCGGGACTTCTAGCTACGAGCAGTACTTC. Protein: CASSSTGTSSYEQYF.

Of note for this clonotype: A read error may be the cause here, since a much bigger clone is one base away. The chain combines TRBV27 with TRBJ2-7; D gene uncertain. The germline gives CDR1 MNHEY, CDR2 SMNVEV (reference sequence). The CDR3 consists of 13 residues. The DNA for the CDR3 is TGTGCCAGCAGTTCGGCAAGGAGCTACGGGCAGTACTTC. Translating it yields CASSSARSYGQYF.

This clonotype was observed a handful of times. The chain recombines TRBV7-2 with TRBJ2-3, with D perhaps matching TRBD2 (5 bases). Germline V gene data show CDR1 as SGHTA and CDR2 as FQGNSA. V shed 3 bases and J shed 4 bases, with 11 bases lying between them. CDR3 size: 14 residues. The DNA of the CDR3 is TGTGCCAGCAGCTTTGGTAGTAGCGCAGATACGCAGTATTTT. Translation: CASSFGSSADTQYF.

The DNA for the CDR3 is TGCAGCGCGGTCCCATTGCCGTCGCACTATGGCTACACCTTC. It is translated as CSAVPLPSHYGYTF. This rearrangement joins TRBV29-1 to TRBJ1-2; no firm D call. This CDR3 is built from 14 residues. Germline CDR1 and CDR2: SQVTM and ANQGSEA. V lost 7 bases and J 3 bases, leaving 18 bases between the germline ends.

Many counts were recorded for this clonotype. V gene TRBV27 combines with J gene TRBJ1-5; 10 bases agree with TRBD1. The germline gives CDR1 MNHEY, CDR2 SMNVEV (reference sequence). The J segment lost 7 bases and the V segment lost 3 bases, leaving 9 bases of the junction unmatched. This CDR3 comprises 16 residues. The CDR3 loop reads CASSFLGQGGRQPQHF. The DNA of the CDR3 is TGTGCCAGCAGTTTCCTAGGACAGGGGGGACGACAGCCCCAGCATTTT.

The CDR3 sequence is CASREGFSYEQYF. As DNA, the CDR3 is TGTGCCAGCAGAGAAGGGTTTTCCTACGAGCAGTACTTC. This chain links TRBV6-2 or TRBV6-3 with TRBJ2-7; D remains ambiguous. V was shortened by 6 bases and J by 1 base, with 10 bases between the two germline ends. The CDR3 extends over 13 amino acids. Germline CDR1 MNHEY, CDR2 SVGEGT.

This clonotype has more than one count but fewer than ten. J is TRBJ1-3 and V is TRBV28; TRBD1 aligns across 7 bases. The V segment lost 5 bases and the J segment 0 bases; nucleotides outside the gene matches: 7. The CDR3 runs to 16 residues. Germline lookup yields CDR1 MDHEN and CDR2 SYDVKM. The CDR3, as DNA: TGTGCCAGCAGTACCTCCGGGACAGACTCTGGAAACACCATATATTTT. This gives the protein CASSTSGTDSGNTIYF.

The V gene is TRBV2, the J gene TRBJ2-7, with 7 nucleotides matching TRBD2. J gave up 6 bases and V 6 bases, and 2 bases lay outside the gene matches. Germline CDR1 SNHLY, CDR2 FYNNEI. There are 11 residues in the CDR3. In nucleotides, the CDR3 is TGTGCCAGCAGGGGAGGGACCGAGCAGTACTTC. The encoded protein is CASRGGTEQYF.

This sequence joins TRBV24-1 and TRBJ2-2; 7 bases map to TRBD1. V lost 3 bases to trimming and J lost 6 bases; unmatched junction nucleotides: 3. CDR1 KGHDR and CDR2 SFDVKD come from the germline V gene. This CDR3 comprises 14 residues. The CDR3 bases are TGTGCCACCAGTGATCCCGGGACAGCCGGGGAGCTGTTTTTT. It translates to CATSDPGTAGELFF.

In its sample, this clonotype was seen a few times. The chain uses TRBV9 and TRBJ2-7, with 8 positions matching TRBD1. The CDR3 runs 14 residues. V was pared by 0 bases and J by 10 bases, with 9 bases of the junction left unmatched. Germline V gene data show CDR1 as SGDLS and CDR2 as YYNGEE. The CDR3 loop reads CASSVGQGAMKQYF. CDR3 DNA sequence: TGTGCCAGCAGCGTAGGGCAGGGGGCGATGAAACAGTACTTC.

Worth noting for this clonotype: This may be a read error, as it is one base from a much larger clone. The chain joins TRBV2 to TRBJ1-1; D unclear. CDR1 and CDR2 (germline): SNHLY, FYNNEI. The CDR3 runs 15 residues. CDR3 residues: CVSSGRAAMNTEAFF. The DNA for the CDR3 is TGTGTCAGCAGTGGTAGGGCGGCAATGAACACTGAAGCTTTCTTT.

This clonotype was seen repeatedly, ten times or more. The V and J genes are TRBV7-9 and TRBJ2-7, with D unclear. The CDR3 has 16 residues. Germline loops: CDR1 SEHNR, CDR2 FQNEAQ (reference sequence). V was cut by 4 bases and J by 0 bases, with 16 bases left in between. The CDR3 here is CASSSRTNASSYEQYF. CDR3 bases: TGTGCCAGCAGCTCACGGACCAACGCTAGCTCCTACGAGCAGTACTTC.

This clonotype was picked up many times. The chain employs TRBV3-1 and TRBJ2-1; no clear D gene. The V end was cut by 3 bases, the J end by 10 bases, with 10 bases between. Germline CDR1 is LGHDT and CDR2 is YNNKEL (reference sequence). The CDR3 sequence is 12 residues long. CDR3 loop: CASSQQDDEQFF. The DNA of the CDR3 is TGTGCCAGCAGCCAGCAGGACGACGAGCAGTTCTTC.

CDR3 nucleotides: TGCAGTGCGCCTTCGACAGTTTCTCACACCATATATTTT. Translating it yields CSAPSTVSHTIYF. The rearrangement links TRBV20-1 to TRBJ1-3, with a possible D match to TRBD1 (5 bases). CDR3 length equals 13 residues. The germline CDR1 and CDR2 sequences are DFQATT and SNEGSKA (reference sequence). Trimming shortened V by 6 bases and J by 8 bases, and 17 bases separated the two germline ends.

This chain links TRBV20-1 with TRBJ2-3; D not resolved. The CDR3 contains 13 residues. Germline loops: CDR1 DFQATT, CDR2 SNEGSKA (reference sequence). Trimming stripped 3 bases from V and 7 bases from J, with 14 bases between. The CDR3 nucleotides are TGCAGTGCTAGTTATGAGGTGGTATATACGCAGTATTTT. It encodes CSASYEVVYTQYF.

CDR3 bases: TGTGCCAGCAGTGAAGCGCAAGGGACTAGCTTTTCCTACGAGCAGTACTTC. Translated: CASSEAQGTSFSYEQYF. The rearrangement joins TRBV6-1 to TRBJ2-7, with TRBD2 identical over 9 bases. V dropped 0 bases and J dropped 1; count of bases not matched to a gene: 7. Germline CDR1 is MNHNS and CDR2 is SASEGT. CDR3 size: 17 residues.

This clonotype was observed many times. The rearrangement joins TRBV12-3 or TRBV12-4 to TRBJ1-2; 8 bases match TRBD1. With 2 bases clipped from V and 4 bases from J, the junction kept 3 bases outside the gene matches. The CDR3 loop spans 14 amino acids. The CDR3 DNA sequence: TGTGCCAGCAGTTTAACAGGGGGAAGCTATGGCTACACCTTC. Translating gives CASSLTGGSYGYTF.